One T cell receptor (beta chain) is described in this entry. Its antigen is currently unknown. The data were taken from a study of T cell responses to AZD1222 COVID-19 vaccine. The study, taken as a whole, reports: At study baseline, merely more than 5 AZD1222 recipients were seropositive. Distributed over spike, vaccine-associated CD4 TCRs predominated at 160-218 and 743-854. Possibly, clonal diversity was underestimated; donors were largely white British and included more females. In the spike-specific TCR repertoire, nearly half reportedly target unmutated variant regions.

Germline V gene sequence: CDR1 SGHTA, CDR2 FQGNSA. Trimming took 2 bases from V and 0 from J; bases not matched to a gene: 3. The CDR3 has 15 residues. Sequenced by immunoSEQ multiplex PCR; TCRdb stores in-frame clones only, minus some. The sample records about 200,000 clones, approximately 90% being singletons. The receptor's source is an adult who received the MenACWY meningococcal vaccine as a control. The sample here was peripheral blood, taken 28 days after the second dose of the MenACWY control vaccine. This rearrangement joins TRBV7-2 to TRBJ2-5, with 7 bases fitting TRBD1. CDR3 coding DNA: TGTGCCAGCAGCTTATCGACAGGGTACCAAGAGACCCAGTACTTC. Translating it yields CASSLSTGYQETQYF.